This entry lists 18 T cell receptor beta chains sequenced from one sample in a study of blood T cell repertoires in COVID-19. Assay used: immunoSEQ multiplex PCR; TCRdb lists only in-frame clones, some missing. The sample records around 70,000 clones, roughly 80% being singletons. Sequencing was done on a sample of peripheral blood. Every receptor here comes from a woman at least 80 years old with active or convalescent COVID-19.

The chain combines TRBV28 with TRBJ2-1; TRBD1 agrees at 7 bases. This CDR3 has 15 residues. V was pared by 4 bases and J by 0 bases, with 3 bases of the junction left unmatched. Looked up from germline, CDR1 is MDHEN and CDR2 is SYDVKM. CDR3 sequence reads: CASSSGTASYNEQFF. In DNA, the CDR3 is TGTGCCAGCAGTTCCGGGACAGCCTCCTACAATGAGCAGTTCTTC.

The CDR3 coding sequence is TGTGCCAGCAGTTTAGCAGGGGTTTTGTACGATAATTCACCCCTCCACTTT. Translating it yields CASSLAGVLYDNSPLHF. The rearrangement joins TRBV28 to TRBJ1-6, with D tentatively TRBD1 (6 bases). This CDR3 is 17 amino acids long. Trimming removed 2 bases from V and 5 bases from J, with 16 bases in between. The germline CDR1 and CDR2 sequences are MDHEN and SYDVKM. Complete variable domain (other parts from reference TRBV28 and TRBJ1-6): DVKVTQSSRYLVKRTGEKVFLECVQDMDHENMFWYRQDPGLGLRLIYFSYDVKMKEKGDIPEGYSVSREKKERFSLILESASTNQTSMYLCASSLAGVLYDNSPLHFGNGTRLTVT.

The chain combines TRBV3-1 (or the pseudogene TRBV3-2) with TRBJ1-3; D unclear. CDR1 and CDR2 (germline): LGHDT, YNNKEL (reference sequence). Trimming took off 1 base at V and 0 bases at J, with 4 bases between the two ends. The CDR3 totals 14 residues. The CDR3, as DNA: TGTGCCAGCAGCCAAGGAGTCTCTGGAAACACCATATATTTT. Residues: CASSQGVSGNTIYF.

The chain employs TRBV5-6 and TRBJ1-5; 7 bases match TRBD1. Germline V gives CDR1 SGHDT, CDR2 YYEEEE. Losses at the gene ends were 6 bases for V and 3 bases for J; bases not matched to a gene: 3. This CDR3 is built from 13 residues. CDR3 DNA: TGTGCCAGCAACAGGGGCTCCAATCAGCCCCAGCATTTT. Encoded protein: CASNRGSNQPQHF.

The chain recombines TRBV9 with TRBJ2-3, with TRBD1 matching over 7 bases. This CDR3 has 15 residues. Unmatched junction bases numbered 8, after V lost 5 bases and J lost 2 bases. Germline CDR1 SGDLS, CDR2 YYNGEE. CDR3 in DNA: TGTGCCAGCAGTCAGACAGGGTGGTCCACAGATACGCAGTATTTT. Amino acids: CASSQTGWSTDTQYF. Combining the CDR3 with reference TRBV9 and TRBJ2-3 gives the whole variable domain DSGVTQTPKHLITATGQRVTLRCSPRSGDLSVYWYQQSLDQGLQFLIQYYNGEERAKGNILERFSAQQFPDLHSELNLSSLELGDSALYFCASSQTGWSTDTQYFGPGTRLTVL.

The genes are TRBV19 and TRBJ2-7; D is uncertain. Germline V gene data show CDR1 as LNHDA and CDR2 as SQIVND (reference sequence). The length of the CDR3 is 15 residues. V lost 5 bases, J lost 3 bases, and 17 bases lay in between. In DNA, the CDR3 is TGTGCCAGTAGTCTACAAGCAGGCGCGCGCTACGAGCAGTACTTC. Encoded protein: CASSLQAGARYEQYF.

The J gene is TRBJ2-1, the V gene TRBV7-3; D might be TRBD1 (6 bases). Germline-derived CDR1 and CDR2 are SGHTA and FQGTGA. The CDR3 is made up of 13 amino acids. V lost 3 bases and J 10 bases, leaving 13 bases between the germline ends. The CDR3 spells CASSLGATAEQFF. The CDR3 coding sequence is TGTGCCAGCAGCTTGGGGGCCACCGCGGAGCAGTTCTTC.

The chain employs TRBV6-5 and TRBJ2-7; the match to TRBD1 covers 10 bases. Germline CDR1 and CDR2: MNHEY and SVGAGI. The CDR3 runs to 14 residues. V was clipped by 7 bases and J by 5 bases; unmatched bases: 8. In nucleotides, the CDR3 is TGTGCCAGCATATCGACAGGGGGCAGGAACGAGCAGTACTTC. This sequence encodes CASISTGGRNEQYF.

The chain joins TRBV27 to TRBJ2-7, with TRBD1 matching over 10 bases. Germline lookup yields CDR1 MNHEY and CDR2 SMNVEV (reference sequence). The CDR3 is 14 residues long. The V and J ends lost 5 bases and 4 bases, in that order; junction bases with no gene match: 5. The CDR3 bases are TGTGCCAGCAGTCCCTGGGACAGGGGTTACGAGCAGTACTTC. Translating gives CASSPWDRGYEQYF.

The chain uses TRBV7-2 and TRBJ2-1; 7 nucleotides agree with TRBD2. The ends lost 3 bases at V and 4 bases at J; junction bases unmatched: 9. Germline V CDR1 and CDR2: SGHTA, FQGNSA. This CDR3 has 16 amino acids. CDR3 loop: CASSFLASSGYNEQFF. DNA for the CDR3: TGTGCCAGCAGCTTCCTCGCGTCTAGCGGTTACAATGAGCAGTTCTTC. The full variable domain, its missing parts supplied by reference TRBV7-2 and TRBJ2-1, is GAGVSQSPSNKVTEKGKDVELRCDPISGHTALYWYRQSLGQGLEFLIYFQGNSAPDKSGLPSDRFSAERTGGSVSTLTIQRTQQEDSAVYLCASSFLASSGYNEQFFGPGTRLTVL.

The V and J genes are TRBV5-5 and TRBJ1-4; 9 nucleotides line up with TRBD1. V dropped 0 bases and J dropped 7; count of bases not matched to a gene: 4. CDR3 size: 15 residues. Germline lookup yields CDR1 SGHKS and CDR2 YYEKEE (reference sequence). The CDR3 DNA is TGTGCCAGCAGCTTGGAGGACAGGGGAGGTGAAAAACTGTTTTTT. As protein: CASSLEDRGGEKLFF.

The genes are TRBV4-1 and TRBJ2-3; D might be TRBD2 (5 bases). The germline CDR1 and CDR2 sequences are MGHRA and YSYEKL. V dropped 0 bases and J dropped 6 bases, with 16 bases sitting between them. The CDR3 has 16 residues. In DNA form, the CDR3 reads TGCGCCAGCAGCCAAGAGGTGGGAGTTCCCACCGATACGCAGTATTTT. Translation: CASSQEVGVPTDTQYF.

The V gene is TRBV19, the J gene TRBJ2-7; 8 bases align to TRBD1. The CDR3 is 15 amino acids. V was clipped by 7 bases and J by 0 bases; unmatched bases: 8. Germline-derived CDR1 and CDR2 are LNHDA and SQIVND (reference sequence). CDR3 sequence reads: CASTIGQGGSYEQYF. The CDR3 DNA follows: TGTGCCAGTACCATCGGACAGGGAGGCTCCTACGAGCAGTACTTC.

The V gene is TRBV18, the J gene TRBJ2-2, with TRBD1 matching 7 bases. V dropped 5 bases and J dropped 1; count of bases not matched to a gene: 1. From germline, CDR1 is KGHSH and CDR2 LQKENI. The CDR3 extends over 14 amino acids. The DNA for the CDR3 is TGTGCCAGCTCAAGGACAGGGAACACCGGGGAGCTGTTTTTT. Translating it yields CASSRTGNTGELFF.

CDR3 sequence (DNA): TGTGCCAGCAGACCGGGACAGCTTAATCAGCCCCAGCATTTT. It codes for CASRPGQLNQPQHF. This chain joins TRBV28 and TRBJ1-5; 7 nucleotides agree with TRBD1. V dropped 6 bases and J dropped 4; count of bases not matched to a gene: 6. This CDR3 comprises 14 residues. CDR1 MDHEN and CDR2 SYDVKM come from the germline V gene.

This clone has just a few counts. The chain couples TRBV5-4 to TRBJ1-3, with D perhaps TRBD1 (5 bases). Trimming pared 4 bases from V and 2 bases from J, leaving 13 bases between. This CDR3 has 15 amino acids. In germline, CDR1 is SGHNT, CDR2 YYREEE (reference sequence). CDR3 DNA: TGTGCCAGCAGCGTGACCAGGGCCACTGGAAACACCATATATTTT. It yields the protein CASSVTRATGNTIYF.

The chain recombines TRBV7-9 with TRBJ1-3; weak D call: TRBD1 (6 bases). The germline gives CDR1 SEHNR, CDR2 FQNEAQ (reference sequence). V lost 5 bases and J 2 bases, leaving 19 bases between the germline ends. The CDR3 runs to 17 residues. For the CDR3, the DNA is TGTGCCAGCAGCACTATGGCCAGCCAGGGGCCTGGAAACACCATATATTTT. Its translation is CASSTMASQGPGNTIYF.

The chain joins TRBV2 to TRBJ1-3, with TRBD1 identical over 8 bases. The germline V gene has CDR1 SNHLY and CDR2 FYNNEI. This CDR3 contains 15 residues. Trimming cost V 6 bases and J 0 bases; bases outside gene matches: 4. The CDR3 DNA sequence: TGTGCCAGCAGGGGACAGGATACCTCTGGAAACACCATATATTTT. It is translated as CASRGQDTSGNTIYF. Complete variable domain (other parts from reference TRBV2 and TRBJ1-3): EPEVTQTPSHQVTQMGQEVILRCVPISNHLYFYWYRQILGQKVEFLVSFYNNEISEKSEIFDDQFSVERPDGSNFTLKIRSTKLEDSAMYFCASRGQDTSGNTIYFGEGSWLTVV.